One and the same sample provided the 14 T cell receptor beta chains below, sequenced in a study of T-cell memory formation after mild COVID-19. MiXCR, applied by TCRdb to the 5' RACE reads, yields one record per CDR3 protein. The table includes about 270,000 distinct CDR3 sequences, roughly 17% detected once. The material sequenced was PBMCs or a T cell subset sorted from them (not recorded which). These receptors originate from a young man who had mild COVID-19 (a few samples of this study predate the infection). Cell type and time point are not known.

CDR3 residues: CASSSSGEVTGELFF. For the CDR3, the DNA is TGTGCCAGCAGCTCTAGCGGGGAGGTCACCGGGGAGCTGTTTTTT. This chain uses TRBV7-3 with TRBJ2-2; 9 bases agree with TRBD2. The length of the CDR3 is 15 residues. J gave up 4 bases and V 4 bases, and 4 bases lay outside the gene matches. Germline assignment: CDR1 SGHTA and CDR2 FQGTGA.

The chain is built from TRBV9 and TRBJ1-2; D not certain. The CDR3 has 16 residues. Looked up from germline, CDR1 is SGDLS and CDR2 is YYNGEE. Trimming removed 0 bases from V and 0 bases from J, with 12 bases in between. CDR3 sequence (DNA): TGTGCCAGCAGCGTAGTATACGGACTAGCTAACTATGGCTACACCTTC. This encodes CASSVVYGLANYGYTF.

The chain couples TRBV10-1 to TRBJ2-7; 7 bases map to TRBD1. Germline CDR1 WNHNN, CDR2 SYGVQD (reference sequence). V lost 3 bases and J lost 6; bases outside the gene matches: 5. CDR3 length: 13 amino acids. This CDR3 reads CASSEYRGSEQYF. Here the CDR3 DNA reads TGCGCCAGCAGTGAATACAGGGGAAGCGAGCAGTACTTC.

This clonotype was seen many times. The CDR3, as DNA: TGCAGTGCTATCGTCCAAGCGGGGTCAGATACGCAGTATTTT. Translated, it gives CSAIVQAGSDTQYF. The genes are TRBV20-1 and TRBJ2-3; 7 nucleotides align to TRBD2. This CDR3 is built from 14 residues. Per the germline V gene, CDR1 is DFQATT and CDR2 is SNEGSKA (reference sequence). V shed 4 bases, J shed 4 bases, and the junction held 8 bases outside the gene matches.

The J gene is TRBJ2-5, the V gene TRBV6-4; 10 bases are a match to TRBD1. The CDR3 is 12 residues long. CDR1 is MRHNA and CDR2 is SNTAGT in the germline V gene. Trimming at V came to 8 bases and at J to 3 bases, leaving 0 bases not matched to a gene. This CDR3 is CASGTGEETQYF. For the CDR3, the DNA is TGTGCCAGCGGGACAGGGGAAGAGACCCAGTACTTC.

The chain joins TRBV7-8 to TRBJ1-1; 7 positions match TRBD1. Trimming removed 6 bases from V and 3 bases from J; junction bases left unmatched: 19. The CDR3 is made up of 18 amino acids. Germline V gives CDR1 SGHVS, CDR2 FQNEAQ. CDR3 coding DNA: TGTGCCAGCAGATATCGGATAACAGGGTACAGGGGCGACACTGAAGCTTTCTTT. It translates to CASRYRITGYRGDTEAFF.

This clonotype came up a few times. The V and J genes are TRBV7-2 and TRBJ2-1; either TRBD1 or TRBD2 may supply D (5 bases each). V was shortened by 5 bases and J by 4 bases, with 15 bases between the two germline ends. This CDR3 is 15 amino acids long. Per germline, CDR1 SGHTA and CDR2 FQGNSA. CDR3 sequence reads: CASSPTRGGYNEQFF. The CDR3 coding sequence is TGTGCCAGCAGCCCTACGAGGGGCGGTTACAATGAGCAGTTCTTC.

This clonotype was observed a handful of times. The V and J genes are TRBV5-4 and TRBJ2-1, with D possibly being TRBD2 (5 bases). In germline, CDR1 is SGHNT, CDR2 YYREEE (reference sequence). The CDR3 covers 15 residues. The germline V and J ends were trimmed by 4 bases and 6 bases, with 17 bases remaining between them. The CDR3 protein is CASSLGSGYRNEQFF. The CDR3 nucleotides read TGTGCCAGCAGCCTGGGAAGCGGATACCGCAATGAGCAGTTCTTC.

The CDR3 DNA is TGTGCCACCAGCAGAGATCCAGGAGCCTCCTACGAGCAGTACTTC. Translating gives CATSRDPGASYEQYF. The rearrangement joins TRBV15 to TRBJ2-7; no reliable D call. There are 15 residues in the CDR3. Germline V gene data show CDR1 as LNHNV and CDR2 as YYDKDF (reference sequence). Trimming left V 0 bases short and J 0 bases short, with 9 bases between.

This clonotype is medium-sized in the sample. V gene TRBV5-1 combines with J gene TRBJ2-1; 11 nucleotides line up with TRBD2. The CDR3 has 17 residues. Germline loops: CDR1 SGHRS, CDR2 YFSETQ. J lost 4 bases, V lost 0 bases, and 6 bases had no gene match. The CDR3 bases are TGCGCCAGCAGCTTGGCCCCCCTAGCGGGGGGTTACAATGAGCAGTTCTTC. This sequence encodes CASSLAPLAGGYNEQFF.

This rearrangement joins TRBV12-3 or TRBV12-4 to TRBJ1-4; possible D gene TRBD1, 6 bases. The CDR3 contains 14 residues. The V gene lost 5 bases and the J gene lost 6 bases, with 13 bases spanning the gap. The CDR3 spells CASSAPGDHEKLFF. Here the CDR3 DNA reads TGTGCCAGCAGTGCCCCAGGGGATCATGAAAAACTGTTTTTT.

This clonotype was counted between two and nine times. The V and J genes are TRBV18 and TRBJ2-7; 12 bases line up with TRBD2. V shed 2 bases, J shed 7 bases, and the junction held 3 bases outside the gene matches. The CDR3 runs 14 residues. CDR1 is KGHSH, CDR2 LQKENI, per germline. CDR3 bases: TGTGCCAGCTCACCAAGGACTAGCGGGGATGAGCAGTACTTC. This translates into CASSPRTSGDEQYF.

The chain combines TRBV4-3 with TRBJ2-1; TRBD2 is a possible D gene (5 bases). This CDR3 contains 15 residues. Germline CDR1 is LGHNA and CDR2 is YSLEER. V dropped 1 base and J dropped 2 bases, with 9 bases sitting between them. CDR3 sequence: CASSQAVAPYNEQFF. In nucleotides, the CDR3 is TGCGCCAGCAGCCAAGCGGTAGCGCCCTACAATGAGCAGTTCTTC.

The chain's CDR3 is CASSSSGGEYNEQFF. The CDR3 DNA follows: TGCGCCAGCAGCTCCAGCGGGGGGGAGTACAATGAGCAGTTCTTC. The chain couples TRBV5-1 to TRBJ2-1; TRBD2 aligns across 10 bases. The germline V gene has CDR1 SGHRS and CDR2 YFSETQ. This CDR3 is built from 15 residues. Trimming took 3 bases from V and 4 from J; bases not matched to a gene: 4.